Following are 32 T cell receptor beta chains from one sample sequenced in a study of cytomegalovirus exposure and HLA in healthy donors. Using immunoSEQ multiplex PCR, the repertoire was profiled, and TCRdb retains in-frame clones only, with some absent. Of about 200,000 clones detected, 83% appear once; the ten largest clones hold roughly 5.7%. Sequenced sample: PBMCs. The receptors were sampled from a woman aged 18-29 years in good health and CMV-seronegative.

The V gene is TRBV7-9, the J gene TRBJ1-4; D uncertain. The CDR3 totals 18 residues. Trimming took 1 base from V and 2 from J, leaving 17 bases between them. Looked up from germline, CDR1 is SEHNR and CDR2 is FQNEAQ (reference sequence). The CDR3 sequence is CASSLVGVAVATNEKLFF. The DNA for the CDR3 is TGTGCCAGCAGCTTAGTTGGCGTTGCGGTTGCTACTAATGAAAAACTGTTTTTT.

This clone showed up just once. The chain recombines TRBV12-5 with TRBJ2-4, with 12 positions matching TRBD1. V was clipped by 0 bases and J by 7 bases; unmatched bases: 10. The CDR3 runs 18 residues. Germline CDR1 is LGHNT and CDR2 is FRNRAP. CDR3 bases: TGTGCTAGTGGTTTGGTACGTGGGACAGGGGGCGTTTTGAACATTCAGTACTTC. Protein sequence: CASGLVRGTGGVLNIQYF.

The CDR3 DNA sequence: TGTGCCAGCAGCCAATCCCAAGCTCGGGACGTGTCAGATACGCAGTATTTT. Translated, it gives CASSQSQARDVSDTQYF. The chain couples TRBV4-2 to TRBJ2-3; the D gene could be TRBD1 or TRBD2 (5 bases each). Germline values: CDR1 LGHNA, CDR2 YNFKEQ. Trimming took off 2 bases at V and 4 bases at J, with 19 bases between the two ends. There are 17 residues in the CDR3.

The chain links TRBV9 to TRBJ2-7; 7 bases are shared with TRBD2. The junction had 8 bases not matched to a gene; V was cut back by 0 bases and J by 5 bases. Germline-derived CDR1 and CDR2 are SGDLS and YYNGEE. This CDR3 comprises 15 residues. Written as DNA, the CDR3 is TGTGCCAGCAGCGTAGTGGCTAGCGGATTCCACGAGCAGTACTTC. Residues: CASSVVASGFHEQYF.

The rearrangement links TRBV6-1 to TRBJ2-1; the match to TRBD1 covers 12 bases. Germline CDR1 reads MNHNS; CDR2 reads SASEGT. Trimming took 1 base from V and 8 from J; bases not matched to a gene: 3. The CDR3 has 15 amino acids. CDR3 amino acids: CASSEGGTGGHEQFF. CDR3 DNA: TGTGCCAGCAGTGAAGGGGGGACAGGGGGCCATGAGCAGTTCTTC.

This rearrangement joins TRBV19 to TRBJ2-2; D possibly corresponds to TRBD1 (5 bases). The CDR3 has 14 residues. Germline values: CDR1 LNHDA, CDR2 SQIVND (reference sequence). The germline V and J ends were trimmed by 1 base and 7 bases, with 10 bases remaining between them. CDR3 sequence reads: CASSIGRVGGELFF. DNA for the CDR3: TGTGCCAGTAGTATAGGCAGGGTTGGCGGGGAGCTGTTTTTT.

This clone is a singleton in its sample. The J gene is TRBJ2-2, the V gene TRBV18; weak D call: TRBD2 (5 bases). CDR3 length: 16 residues. Germline values: CDR1 KGHSH, CDR2 LQKENI. Between the trimmed V and J ends, which lost 6 bases and 0 bases, there was a span of 14 bases. CDR3 in DNA: TGTGCCAGCTCCCTACAGCGGCCGTCGAACACCGGGGAGCTGTTTTTT. Translating it yields CASSLQRPSNTGELFF.

The chain is built from TRBV5-1 and TRBJ1-2; perhaps TRBD1 as D (6 bases). CDR3 size: 14 residues. V shed 0 bases and J shed 4 bases, with 10 bases lying between them. CDR1 is SGHRS, CDR2 YFSETQ, per germline. CDR3 sequence: CASSLDGGTYGYTF. The CDR3 DNA reads TGCGCCAGCAGCTTGGATGGGGGCACCTATGGCTACACCTTC.

The chain is built from TRBV29-1 and TRBJ1-2, with D hard to call. V was trimmed by 4 bases and J by 0 bases, leaving 3 bases between them. In germline, CDR1 is SQVTM, CDR2 ANQGSEA. The CDR3 covers 11 residues. This chain's CDR3 is CSVGTNYGYTF. The CDR3 region has the DNA TGCAGCGTTGGTACTAACTATGGCTACACCTTC.

The rearrangement links TRBV15 to TRBJ2-7; a weak D match, TRBD1 (5 bases). The CDR3 length is 12 residues. V was trimmed by 0 bases and J by 6 bases, leaving 6 bases between them. Germline lookup yields CDR1 LNHNV and CDR2 YYDKDF (reference sequence). For the CDR3, the DNA is TGTGCCACCAGCAGAGACAGGGCCGAGCAGTACTTC. The encoded protein is CATSRDRAEQYF. Looking up the rest from reference TRBV15 and TRBJ2-7 gives the full variable domain: DAMVIQNPRYQVTQFGKPVTLSCSQTLNHNVMYWYQQKSSQAPKLLFHYYDKDFNNEADTPDNFQSRRPNTSFCFLDIRSPGLGDTAMYLCATSRDRAEQYFGPGTRLTVT.

The rearrangement uses TRBV27 and TRBJ2-7, with 7 nucleotides matching TRBD1. CDR1 and CDR2 from the germline V gene are MNHEY and SMNVEV (reference sequence). The CDR3 has 12 residues. V was pared by 5 bases and J by 6 bases, with 4 bases of the junction left unmatched. CDR3 nucleotides: TGTGCCAGCAGTCCTGGGACAGCCGAGCAGTACTTC. Protein: CASSPGTAEQYF.

The rearrangement uses TRBV6-5 and TRBJ1-2; 7 nucleotides agree with TRBD1. The ends lost 6 bases at V and 6 bases at J; junction bases unmatched: 7. Looked up from germline, CDR1 is MNHEY and CDR2 is SVGAGI. This CDR3 contains 13 residues. DNA of the CDR3: TGTGCCAGCAGCGGAGGGGGCGCGGATGGCTACACCTTC. The encoded protein is CASSGGGADGYTF.

This clone was recorded once. Other DNA sequences in this sample translate to the same CDR3. The chain carries TRBV28 and TRBJ1-2; D gene ambiguous. V was shortened by 2 bases and J by 2 bases, with 6 bases between the two germline ends. Germline V gene lookup returns CDR1 MDHEN and CDR2 SYDVKM. The length of the CDR3 is 13 residues. CDR3 loop: CASSLAGNYGYTF. The CDR3 DNA reads as TGTGCCAGCAGTTTAGCCGGCAACTATGGCTACACCTTC.

This clone was picked up many times. J is TRBJ1-1 and V is TRBV29-1; D remains unclear. The CDR3 extends over 12 amino acids. Trimming shortened V by 4 bases and J by 8 bases, and 14 bases separated the two germline ends. Germline CDR1 and CDR2: SQVTM and ANQGSEA. The chain's CDR3 is CSVGASREEAFF. CDR3 coding DNA: TGCAGCGTTGGAGCCTCCCGGGAGGAAGCTTTCTTT.

The rearrangement links TRBV30 to TRBJ2-7, with D possibly matching TRBD2 (7 bases). Germline CDR1 GTSNPN, CDR2 SVGIG (reference sequence). The V end was cut by 2 bases, the J end by 4 bases, with 15 bases between. This CDR3 is built from 14 residues. CDR3 sequence reads: CAWSHNGGAYEQYF. DNA of the CDR3: TGTGCCTGGAGTCATAATGGGGGGGCGTACGAGCAGTACTTC.

This clone was seen repeatedly, ten times or more. This rearrangement joins TRBV10-3 to TRBJ2-7; no reliable D call. Germline-derived CDR1 and CDR2 are ENHRY and SYGVKD. Trimming took 6 bases from V and 3 from J, leaving 12 bases between them. The CDR3 is 13 amino acids. Written as DNA, the CDR3 is TGTGCCATCAGGGAAAGCCTACTCTACGAGCAGTACTTC. Protein sequence: CAIRESLLYEQYF.

The chain carries TRBV5-5 and TRBJ1-6; 7 nucleotides agree with TRBD1. CDR3 length equals 17 residues. Germline V CDR1 and CDR2: SGHKS, YYEKEE (reference sequence). Trimming at V came to 4 bases and at J to 7 bases, leaving 14 bases not matched to a gene. The CDR3 region has the DNA TGTGCCAGCAGCCCAAGGGGGCTAGGGCCCTTGAATTCACCCCTCCACTTT. Translated, it gives CASSPRGLGPLNSPLHF.

The chain combines TRBV9 with TRBJ2-1, with D possibly being TRBD1 (5 bases). V dropped 0 bases and J dropped 5 bases, with 15 bases sitting between them. The CDR3 totals 16 residues. Germline loops: CDR1 SGDLS, CDR2 YYNGEE. The CDR3 sequence is CASSVAPAGQNNEQFF. The CDR3 bases are TGTGCCAGCAGCGTAGCCCCGGCAGGGCAGAACAATGAGCAGTTCTTC.

In regard to this clone: One end of the junction varies from germline; a read error may be responsible. The chain links TRBV7-7 to TRBJ2-5; D is perhaps TRBD2 (7 bases). Germline V gene lookup returns CDR1 SSHAT and CDR2 FNYEAQ (reference sequence). The CDR3 contains 16 residues. The chain's CDR3 is CASSPGSGGYQETQYF. The CDR3 DNA sequence: TGTGCTAGCAGCCCAGGATCGGGGGGCTACCAAGAGACCCAGTACTTC.

The J gene is TRBJ2-1, the V gene TRBV28, with 10 positions matching TRBD2. Trimming at V came to 3 bases and at J to 8 bases, leaving 16 bases not matched to a gene. The germline CDR1 and CDR2 sequences are MDHEN and SYDVKM. The CDR3 is 18 amino acids. As DNA, the CDR3 is TGTGCCAGCAGTTTCCCTCGAGGTCAGCGGGAGGGCTATGATGAGCAGTTCTTC. Amino acids: CASSFPRGQREGYDEQFF.

Only a few counts were recorded for this clone. J is TRBJ2-2 and V is TRBV10-1; D assignment may be TRBD1 or TRBD2 (5 bases each). Deletions cut 0 bases from V and 3 bases from J, with 5 bases between. This CDR3 region has 14 residues. CDR1 and CDR2 (germline): WNHNN, SYGVQD (reference sequence). CDR3 coding DNA: TGCGCCAGCAGTGAGTCGGGGGACACCGGGGAGCTGTTTTTT. Translating gives CASSESGDTGELFF.

The V call is TRBV21-1, the J call TRBJ2-2; the D call TRBD1 from the table was never checked on the DNA. TRBV21-1 is a known pseudogene. This CDR3 is 15 amino acids long. The CDR3 nucleotides read TGTGCCAGCAGCAAGGTAAACAGGGCATCCGGGGAGCTGTTTTTT. The encoded protein is CASSKVNRASGELFF.

V and J are TRBV6-1 and TRBJ1-1; TRBD1 matches at 7 bases. Trimming took 3 bases from V and 3 from J; bases not matched to a gene: 1. The CDR3 runs 13 residues. CDR1 and CDR2 from the germline V gene are MNHNS and SASEGT. CDR3 amino acids: CASSDGTDTEAFF. The CDR3 DNA follows: TGTGCCAGCAGTGACGGGACAGACACTGAAGCTTTCTTT.

In DNA, the CDR3 is TGTGCCAGCAGCCTTTGGGGCTCAGGGGAGCAGTACTTC. Translated: CASSLWGSGEQYF. The chain couples TRBV11-2 to TRBJ2-7; tentatively, D is TRBD1 (5 bases). Trimming shortened V by 5 bases and J by 7 bases, and 15 bases separated the two germline ends. This CDR3 has 13 amino acids. Per germline, CDR1 SGHAT and CDR2 FQNNGV.

The chain carries TRBV5-1 and TRBJ2-2; TRBD1 matches 7 bases. Trimming took 3 bases from V and 0 from J; bases not matched to a gene: 5. Germline CDR1 SGHRS, CDR2 YFSETQ. The CDR3 sequence is 16 residues long. CDR3 DNA: TGCGCCAGCAGCTCACAGGGGTCCCCGAACACCGGGGAGCTGTTTTTT. Amino acid sequence: CASSSQGSPNTGELFF.

This clone occurred a few times. The chain uses TRBV10-3 and TRBJ2-1; D is unresolved. The V end lost 4 bases, the J end lost 8 bases, and 15 bases lay between the germline ends. CDR3 length: 14 amino acids. Germline CDR1 and CDR2: ENHRY and SYGVKD. In nucleotides, the CDR3 is TGTGCCATCAGTGTTGGTTCTAGAGGCGATGAGCAGTTCTTC. This codes for CAISVGSRGDEQFF.

The chain combines TRBV5-1 with TRBJ1-5; D perhaps matches TRBD1 (5 bases). The V gene's germline CDR1 is SGHRS and CDR2 YFSETQ. The V gene lost 2 bases and the J gene lost 5 bases, with 8 bases spanning the gap. The CDR3 has 13 residues. The CDR3 here is CASSFRGDQPQHF. The CDR3 DNA reads as TGCGCCAGCAGCTTTAGGGGAGATCAGCCCCAGCATTTT.

This clone turned up a few times. This rearrangement joins TRBV5-1 to TRBJ1-1, with TRBD1 as a possible D gene (5 bases). Germline V gene data show CDR1 as SGHRS and CDR2 as YFSETQ. Trimming stripped 0 bases from V and 1 base from J, with 10 bases between. This CDR3 has 15 amino acids. DNA of the CDR3: TGCGCCAGCAGCTTGGAACAGGCCTGGAACACTGAAGCTTTCTTT. Amino acid sequence: CASSLEQAWNTEAFF. The complete variable domain, with remaining parts taken from reference TRBV5-1 and TRBJ1-1, reads KAGVTQTPRYLIKTRGQQVTLSCSPISGHRSVSWYQQTPGQGLQFLFEYFSETQRNKGNFPGRFSGRQFSNSRSEMNVSTLELGDSALYLCASSLEQAWNTEAFFGQGTRLTVV.

J is TRBJ2-1 and V is TRBV15, with 9 bases that match TRBD1. The CDR3 consists of 15 residues. CDR1 LNHNV and CDR2 YYDKDF come from the germline V gene (reference sequence). V lost 6 bases, J lost 7 bases, and 10 bases stayed unmatched. The CDR3 here is CATRDGQGLGNEQFF. The CDR3 DNA reads as TGTGCCACCAGGGACGGACAGGGGTTGGGGAATGAGCAGTTCTTC.

V usage is TRBV28 and J usage is TRBJ2-1; a weak D match, TRBD2 (6 bases). V lost 1 base, J lost 8 bases, and 12 bases lay in between. Germline V gene sequence: CDR1 MDHEN, CDR2 SYDVKM. This CDR3 spans 14 amino acids. CDR3 coding DNA: TGTGCCAGCAGTTTATCCGGGAGTATCTATGAGCAGTTCTTC. Translation gives CASSLSGSIYEQFF. The full variable domain, in which reference TRBV28 and TRBJ2-1 provide the parts outside the CDR3, is DVKVTQSSRYLVKRTGEKVFLECVQDMDHENMFWYRQDPGLGLRLIYFSYDVKMKEKGDIPEGYSVSREKKERFSLILESASTNQTSMYLCASSLSGSIYEQFFGPGTRLTVL.

The chain couples TRBV9 to TRBJ1-3; maybe TRBD1 (5 bases). CDR3 size: 14 residues. With 7 bases removed from V and 3 bases from J, the gap between germline ends came to 14 bases. Per germline, CDR1 SGDLS and CDR2 YYNGEE. CDR3 nucleotides: TGTGCCAGCGGGGACCCGGGAAATGGAAACACCATATATTTT. This encodes CASGDPGNGNTIYF.

The chain joins TRBV29-1 to TRBJ2-1; D call uncertain. The CDR3 is 12 amino acids. V lost 7 bases and J 2 bases, leaving 9 bases between the germline ends. In germline, CDR1 is SQVTM, CDR2 ANQGSEA. The CDR3 coding sequence is TGCAGCGGACTGCGTACCTACAATGAGCAGTTCTTC. Protein sequence: CSGLRTYNEQFF.